Listed below are T cell receptor beta chains from one sample, sequenced in a study of T cells in Graves' hyperthyroidism and ophthalmopathy. One entry per CDR3 protein, called by TCRdb with MiXCR from the multiplex PCR reads. The sample consists of fewer than 400,000 distinct CDR3 sequences, 11% to 15% of them appearing once. The sequenced material came from blood. The receptors were gathered from a man aged 45-60 years with Graves' ophthalmopathy. Both conserved end residues are part of each CDR3. Rows give clone size only sometimes, using once, few, many, or a class for an expanded clone.

CDR3aa: CASQGPGQGYNEQYF
j_gene: TRBJ2-7
len: 15
v_gene: TRBV28
abundance: many

CDR3aa: CASSYSGTASTDTQYF
j_gene: TRBJ2-3
len: 16
v_gene: TRBV6-7
abundance: -

CDR3aa: CAWSYLGTGGGNTIYF
j_gene: TRBJ1-3
len: 16
v_gene: TRBV30
abundance: many

CDR3aa: CASSSRQSGELFF
j_gene: TRBJ2-2
len: 13
v_gene: TRBV19
abundance: few

CDR3aa: CASSRTTSGSGNEQFF
j_gene: TRBJ2-1
len: 16
v_gene: TRBV5-6
abundance: -

CDR3aa: CASSFTEAFF
j_gene: TRBJ1-1
len: 10
v_gene: TRBV7-9
abundance: many

CDR3aa: CSASFGREADTQYF
j_gene: TRBJ2-3
len: 14
v_gene: TRBV20-1
abundance: -

CDR3aa: CASSAPGNMNTEACF
j_gene: TRBJ1-1
len: 15
v_gene: TRBV7-9
abundance: few

CDR3aa: CASSPNPRLGSYNEQFF
j_gene: TRBJ2-1
len: 17
v_gene: TRBV6-1
abundance: -

CDR3aa: CASTGTSADTQYF
j_gene: TRBJ2-3
len: 13
v_gene: TRBV2
abundance: many

CDR3aa: CASSQDRQFHEQYF
j_gene: TRBJ2-7
len: 14
v_gene: TRBV3-1
abundance: many

CDR3aa: CASSKGAKNIQYF
j_gene: TRBJ2-4
len: 13
v_gene: TRBV2
abundance: few

CDR3aa: CASSSYRDRAQGEAFF
j_gene: TRBJ1-1
len: 16
v_gene: TRBV7-9
abundance: -

CDR3aa: CGSRGQGAPLHF
j_gene: TRBJ1-6
len: 12
v_gene: TRBV6-2/TRBV6-3
abundance: -

CDR3aa: CASSLTGPANYGYTF
j_gene: TRBJ1-2
len: 15
v_gene: TRBV11-2
abundance: many

CDR3aa: CASSPRSSSYEQYF
j_gene: TRBJ2-7
len: 14
v_gene: TRBV18
abundance: -

CDR3aa: CASSPRQGARNNYGYTF
j_gene: TRBJ1-2
len: 17
v_gene: TRBV7-2
abundance: few

CDR3aa: CASNRGTMDTQYF
j_gene: TRBJ2-3
len: 13
v_gene: TRBV7-8
abundance: few